The clone carrying this T cell receptor (beta chain) was seen only a few times. Its antigen is unidentified. MiXCR, applied by TCRdb to the reads, yields one record per CDR3 protein. Here the sample spans approximately 990,000 distinct CDR3 sequences, roughly a third being singletons. Germline V gene data show CDR1 as MNHEY and CDR2 as SVGEGT. Deletions cut 5 bases from V and 0 bases from J, with 17 bases between. The CDR3 has 18 residues. The sample comes from a study of T cell repertoires in cytomegalovirus infection. Across the study: Well-studied HLA-B-restricted CMV epitopes were used in the study alongside recently identified HLA-C-restricted ones. Public TCR beta signatures marked donors with CMV infection and the matching HLA. Study findings and constraints: Clonotype analysis showed dominance of the ex vivo response by HLA-C-restricted CMV-specific TCR beta clonotypes.

The chain couples TRBV6-2 or TRBV6-3 to TRBJ1-6; no reliable D call. The receptor comes from a human donor in good health (CMV status not recorded). Some clones in this sample may be carry-over from other donors' samples. The sequencing used cultured CD8+ T cells from PBMCs, collected from culture after CMV antigen stimulation. CDR3 DNA sequence: TGTGCCAGCAGTCCGCAGGTCGGGGAGAGCTCCTATAATTCACCCCTCCACTTT. It is translated as CASSPQVGESSYNSPLHF.